The clone carrying this TCR beta chain showed up just once. Its antigen is not known. Patients were ineligible given autoimmune disease history or systemic immunosuppression. Collection of blood occurred at baseline, at cycle 4 day 1, and at cycle 7 day 1. This entry belongs to a study of OX40 agonist ivuxolimab in advanced cancers. Study background: Under the entry rules, prior anti-PD-1, anti-PD-L1 or anti-CTLA-4 therapy was allowed, and approximately 36% had some. The study, taken as a whole, reports: The mean number of expanded clones was higher in CD8+ T cells than in CD4+.

Germline-derived CDR1 and CDR2 are SGHDN and FVKESK. J lost 5 bases, V lost 7 bases, and 8 bases had no gene match. The CDR3 has 15 amino acids. The repertoire was sequenced with immunoSEQ multiplex PCR; TCRdb's copy has only in-frame clones and lacks some. Of approximately 70,000 clones in the sample, roughly 80% are singletons; the top ten hold about 0.42%. This clonotype was obtained from an adult with an advanced solid tumor such as melanoma, head and neck, liver or kidney cancer. The chain has TRBV14 and TRBJ2-1, with 10 bases identical to TRBD2. The sample consisted of CD4+ or CD8+ T cells sorted from blood, taken in a trial of the OX40 agonist ivuxolimab. The CDR3 DNA reads TGTGCCAGCACCTCGACTAGCGGGTATAACAATGAGCAGTTCTTC. This translates into CASTSTSGYNNEQFF.